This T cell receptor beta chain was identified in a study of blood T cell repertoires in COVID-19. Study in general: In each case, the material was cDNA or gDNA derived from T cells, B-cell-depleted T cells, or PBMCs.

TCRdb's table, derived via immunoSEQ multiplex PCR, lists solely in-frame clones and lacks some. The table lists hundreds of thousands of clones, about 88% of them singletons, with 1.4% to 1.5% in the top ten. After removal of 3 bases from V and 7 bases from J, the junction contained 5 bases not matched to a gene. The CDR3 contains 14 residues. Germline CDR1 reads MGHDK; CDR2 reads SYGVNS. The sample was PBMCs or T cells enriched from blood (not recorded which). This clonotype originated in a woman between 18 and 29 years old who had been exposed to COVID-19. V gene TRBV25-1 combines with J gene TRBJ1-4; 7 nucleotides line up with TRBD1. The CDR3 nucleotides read TGTGCCAGCAGTGAGGGACAGCTTGGTGAAAAACTGTTTTTT. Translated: CASSEGQLGEKLFF.